This is a list of T cell receptor beta chains from one sample in a study of shared clonotypes between healthy human individuals. Using immunoSEQ multiplex PCR, the repertoire was profiled, and TCRdb retains in-frame clones only, with some absent. The sample consists of about 2 million clones, approximately 95% of them appearing once. Sequences were obtained from naive CD4+ T cells sorted from blood. The receptors derive from a man between 18 and 29 years old in good health. The CDR3 runs from the conserved cysteine through the conserved F or W. The order of the fields is D gene, J gene, V gene, clone size, CDR3 protein, CDR3 DNA. D genes are given only for firm matches. The size entry is marked missing in some rows and otherwise reads once, few, many or a size class.

D: -
J: TRBJ1-2
V: TRBV6-5
size: -
CDR3: CASIQPGMGYGYTF
DNA: TGTGCCAGCATTCAACCGGGGATGGGGTATGGCTACACCTTC

D: -
J: TRBJ2-2
V: TRBV5-4
size: -
CDR3: CASSLAVSGGLFF
DNA: TGTGCCAGCAGCTTGGCGGTGTCTGGGGGGCTGTTTTTT

D: -
J: TRBJ1-2
V: TRBV5-1
size: -
CDR3: CASSLDLGVVGYTF
DNA: TGCGCCAGCAGCTTGGACCTGGGGGTAGTTGGCTACACCTTC

D: TRBD1
J: TRBJ2-7
V: TRBV5-1
size: -
CDR3: CASSLATGGTYEQYF
DNA: TGCGCCAGCAGCTTGGCGACAGGGGGCACCTACGAGCAGTACTTC

D: TRBD1
J: TRBJ2-1
V: TRBV14
size: -
CDR3: CASSRTGTGSHNEQFF
DNA: TGTGCCAGCAGCCGAACCGGGACAGGGTCGCACAATGAGCAGTTCTTC

D: -
J: TRBJ1-2
V: TRBV18
size: -
CDR3: CASSPRTADGYTF
DNA: TGTGCCAGCTCACCAAGGACAGCGGATGGCTACACCTTC

D: TRBD2
J: TRBJ2-7
V: TRBV6-6
size: -
CDR3: CASSSGHTSGDYEQYF
DNA: TGTGCCAGCAGTTCGGGACATACTAGCGGGGACTACGAGCAGTACTTC

D: -
J: TRBJ1-4
V: TRBV30
size: once
CDR3: CAWSRGSQKANEKLFF
DNA: TGTGCCTGGAGCAGAGGCTCTCAAAAGGCTAATGAAAAACTGTTTTTT

D: -
J: TRBJ1-1
V: TRBV6-5
size: -
CDR3: CASREGIMNTEAFF
DNA: TGTGCCAGCAGAGAAGGGATTATGAACACTGAAGCTTTCTTT

D: -
J: TRBJ1-2
V: TRBV2
size: -
CDR3: CASSPELGAYGYTF
DNA: TGTGCCAGCAGCCCCGAGCTAGGGGCCTATGGCTACACCTTC

D: -
J: TRBJ2-1
V: TRBV30
size: -
CDR3: CALNRPPGSYNEQFF
DNA: TGTGCCTTAAACAGGCCTCCGGGCTCCTACAATGAGCAGTTCTTC

D: -
J: TRBJ2-3
V: TRBV6-1
size: once
CDR3: CASREGPSGTDTQYF
DNA: TGTGCCAGCAGAGAAGGGCCTAGCGGCACAGATACGCAGTATTTT

D: -
J: TRBJ2-3
V: TRBV2
size: -
CDR3: CASSRTGLSTDTQYF
DNA: TGTGCCAGCAGTAGAACAGGTCTTAGCACAGATACGCAGTATTTT

D: -
J: TRBJ1-1
V: TRBV7-2
size: -
CDR3: CASSLSGASTEAFF
DNA: TGTGCCAGCAGCTTATCTGGGGCGAGTACTGAAGCTTTCTTT

D: -
J: TRBJ1-1
V: TRBV4-1
size: -
CDR3: CASSQDLPAEAFF
DNA: TGCGCCAGCAGCCAAGATCTCCCAGCAGAAGCTTTCTTT

D: -
J: TRBJ1-4
V: TRBV28
size: -
CDR3: CASSLSSVAGNEKLFF
DNA: TGTGCCAGCAGTTTATCGTCGGTGGCGGGTAATGAAAAACTGTTTTTT